This passage covers 11 T cell receptor beta chains from one sample sequenced in a study of PD-1 blockade in classical Hodgkin lymphoma. TCRdb keeps only in-frame clones here, not all; method: immunoSEQ multiplex PCR. The data show about 24,000 clones, around 83% seen once. Brentuximab vedotin exposure varied among the patients, all of whom had relapsed after autologous stem cell transplantation. Starting with thawed PBMCs, CD4+ T cells were purified by magnetic negative selection. The sample here was CD4+ T cells from blood, taken at baseline. These receptor sequences come from a human donor with classical Hodgkin lymphoma.

V and J are TRBV7-2 and TRBJ2-3; TRBD1 matches 8 bases. This CDR3 spans 16 amino acids. Germline loops: CDR1 SGHTA, CDR2 FQGNSA. V was clipped by 3 bases and J by 6 bases; unmatched bases: 11. For the CDR3, the DNA is TGTGCCAGCAGCTTTCGACAGGGGCGAGGATACGATACGCAGTATTTT. It yields the protein CASSFRQGRGYDTQYF.

This rearrangement joins TRBV18 to TRBJ1-1; TRBD1 is a possible D gene (5 bases). V dropped 3 bases and J dropped 1 base, with 12 bases sitting between them. CDR3 size: 15 residues. Per the germline V gene, CDR1 is KGHSH and CDR2 is LQKENI. Here the CDR3 DNA reads TGTGCCAGCTCACCGATTGGGACGAGGAACACTGAAGCTTTCTTT. The encoded protein is CASSPIGTRNTEAFF.

This clone showed up just once. The CDR3 sequence is CASSRATGRTEAFF. Written as DNA, the CDR3 is TGTGCCAGCAGCCGTGCCACAGGGCGAACTGAAGCTTTCTTT. The chain has TRBV7-9 and TRBJ1-1, with a weak D call TRBD1 (6 bases). CDR1 and CDR2 from the germline V gene are SEHNR and FQNEAQ (reference sequence). Deletions cut 5 bases from V and 5 bases from J, with 15 bases between. The CDR3 spans 14 residues.

This chain links TRBV7-9 with TRBJ2-1, with 12 bases matching TRBD2. The CDR3 totals 16 residues. V lost 4 bases, J lost 6 bases, and 7 bases stayed unmatched. The germline V gene has CDR1 SEHNR and CDR2 FQNEAQ (reference sequence). This chain's CDR3 is CASSSRTSGVFNEQFF. CDR3 in DNA: TGTGCCAGCAGCTCTAGGACTAGCGGGGTTTTCAATGAGCAGTTCTTC.

CDR3 coding DNA: TGTGCCAGCAGCTTGGGTAGCGGGAGTCAATACGAGCAGTACTTC. Amino acid sequence: CASSLGSGSQYEQYF. The J gene is TRBJ2-7, the V gene TRBV5-5; 9 bases are a match to TRBD2. CDR1 is SGHKS and CDR2 is YYEKEE in the germline V gene (reference sequence). CDR3 size: 15 residues. V lost 0 bases, J lost 4 bases, and 5 bases stayed unmatched.

This chain connects TRBV6-5 to TRBJ2-7, with TRBD1 identical over 7 bases. Germline CDR1 is MNHEY and CDR2 is SVGAGI. This CDR3 is 14 amino acids long. The V gene end was trimmed by 6 bases and the J gene end by 2 bases; junction bases not matched to a gene: 7. CDR3 DNA: TGTGCCAGCAGGACAGGGTTCGGCACCTACGAGCAGTACTTC. It translates to CASRTGFGTYEQYF.

The gene calls are TRBV7-2 and TRBJ1-5; no definite D call. This CDR3 comprises 13 residues. The germline CDR1 and CDR2 sequences are SGHTA and FQGNSA. With 0 bases removed from V and 6 bases from J, the gap between germline ends came to 6 bases. In DNA, the CDR3 is TGTGCCAGCAGCTTAGCCTGGGTTCAGCCCCAGCATTTT. Its protein product is CASSLAWVQPQHF.

CDR3 DNA sequence: TGTGCCAGCGGGGAGATAAATGAAAAACTGTTTTTT. Amino acid sequence: CASGEINEKLFF. The chain recombines TRBV2 with TRBJ1-4; D is ambiguous. Trimming cost V 8 bases and J 5 bases, with 9 bases left between them. This CDR3 has 12 amino acids. Germline assignment: CDR1 SNHLY and CDR2 FYNNEI.

This clone was detected only once. The V call is TRBV6-5, the J call TRBJ1-2, with D unresolved. CDR1 is MNHEY and CDR2 is SVGAGI in the germline V gene. V dropped 0 bases and J dropped 0 bases, with 11 bases sitting between them. CDR3 size: 16 residues. DNA of the CDR3: TGTGCCAGCAGTTACTCGAGGGAGGGCGCTAACTATGGCTACACCTTC. It translates to CASSYSREGANYGYTF.

V and J are TRBV4-1 and TRBJ2-7; the D call may be TRBD1 or TRBD2 (6 bases each). CDR1 MGHRA and CDR2 YSYEKL come from the germline V gene. The CDR3 totals 14 residues. With 1 base removed from V and 5 bases from J, the gap between germline ends came to 12 bases. The DNA of the CDR3 is TGCGCCAGCAGCCAAGGAGGGGGACTTAACGAGCAGTACTTC. This codes for CASSQGGGLNEQYF.

In nucleotides, the CDR3 is TGTGCCAGCAGCAGGACGGCAACTAATGAAAAACTGTTTTTT. Translating gives CASSRTATNEKLFF. This sequence joins TRBV9 and TRBJ1-4, with D hard to call. This CDR3 spans 14 amino acids. Trimming removed 4 bases at V and 0 bases at J, with 7 bases between. CDR1 and CDR2 (germline): SGDLS, YYNGEE.